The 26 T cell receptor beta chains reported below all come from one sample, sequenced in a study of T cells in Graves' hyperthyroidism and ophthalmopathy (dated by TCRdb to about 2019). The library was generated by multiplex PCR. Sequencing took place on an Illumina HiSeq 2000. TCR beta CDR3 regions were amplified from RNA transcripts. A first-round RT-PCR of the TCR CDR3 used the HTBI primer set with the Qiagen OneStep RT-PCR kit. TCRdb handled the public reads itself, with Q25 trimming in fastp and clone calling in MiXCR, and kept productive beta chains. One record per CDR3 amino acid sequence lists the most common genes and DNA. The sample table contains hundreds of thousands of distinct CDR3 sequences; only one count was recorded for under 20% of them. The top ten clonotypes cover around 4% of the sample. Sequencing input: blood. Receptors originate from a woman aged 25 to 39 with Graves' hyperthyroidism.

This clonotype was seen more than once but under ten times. The CDR3 protein is CAISESLVNEQYF. The CDR3 region has the DNA TGTGCCATCAGTGAGTCGTTGGTGAACGAGCAGTACTTC. The chain couples TRBV10-3 to TRBJ2-7, with unresolved D. The CDR3 runs 13 residues. The germline gives CDR1 ENHRY, CDR2 SYGVKD. V was clipped by 0 bases and J by 5 bases, with 8 bases between them.

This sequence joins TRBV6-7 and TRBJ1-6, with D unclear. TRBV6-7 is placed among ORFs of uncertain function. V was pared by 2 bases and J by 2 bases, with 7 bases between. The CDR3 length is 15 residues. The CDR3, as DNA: TGTGCCAGCAGTTACGAAACAACCTATAATTCACCCCTCCACTTT. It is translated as CASSYETTYNSPLHF.

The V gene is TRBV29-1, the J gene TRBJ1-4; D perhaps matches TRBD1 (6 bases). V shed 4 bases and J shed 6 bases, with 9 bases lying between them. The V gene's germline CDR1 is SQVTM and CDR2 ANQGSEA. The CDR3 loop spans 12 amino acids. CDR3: CSVGGGDEKLFF. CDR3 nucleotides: TGCAGCGTTGGAGGGGGGGATGAAAAACTGTTTTTT.

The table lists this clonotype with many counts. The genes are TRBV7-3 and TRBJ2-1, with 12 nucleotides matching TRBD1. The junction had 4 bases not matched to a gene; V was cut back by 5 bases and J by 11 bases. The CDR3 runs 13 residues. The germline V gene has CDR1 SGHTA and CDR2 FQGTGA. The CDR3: CASSQGQGAQQFF. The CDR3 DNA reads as TGTGCCAGCAGCCAGGGACAGGGGGCGCAGCAGTTCTTC.

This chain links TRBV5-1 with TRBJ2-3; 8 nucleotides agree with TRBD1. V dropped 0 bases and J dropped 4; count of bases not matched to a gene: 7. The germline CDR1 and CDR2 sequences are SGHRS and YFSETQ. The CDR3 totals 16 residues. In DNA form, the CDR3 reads TGCGCCAGCAGCTTGGGGACAGGGAGGTCAGCAGATACGCAGTATTTT. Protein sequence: CASSLGTGRSADTQYF.

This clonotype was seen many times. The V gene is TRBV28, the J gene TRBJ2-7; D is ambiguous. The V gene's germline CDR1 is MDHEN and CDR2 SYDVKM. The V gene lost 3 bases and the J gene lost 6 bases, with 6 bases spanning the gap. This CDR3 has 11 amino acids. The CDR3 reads CASSFSAEQYF. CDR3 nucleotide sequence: TGTGCCAGCAGTTTTAGTGCCGAGCAGTACTTC.

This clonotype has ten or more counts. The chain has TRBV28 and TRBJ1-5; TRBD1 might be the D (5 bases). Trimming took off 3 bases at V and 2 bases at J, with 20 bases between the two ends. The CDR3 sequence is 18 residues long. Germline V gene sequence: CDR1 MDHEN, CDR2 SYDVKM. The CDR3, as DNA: TGTGCCAGCAGTTTTCTAGGGGATAGAATTACGGGCAATCAGCCCCAGCATTTT. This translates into CASSFLGDRITGNQPQHF.

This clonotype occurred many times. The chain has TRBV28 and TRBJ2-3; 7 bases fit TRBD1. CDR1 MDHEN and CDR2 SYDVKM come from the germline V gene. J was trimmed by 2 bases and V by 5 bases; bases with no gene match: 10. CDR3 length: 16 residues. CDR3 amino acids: CASSQHTGANTDTQYF. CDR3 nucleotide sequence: TGTGCCAGCAGTCAACACACAGGGGCGAACACAGATACGCAGTATTTT.

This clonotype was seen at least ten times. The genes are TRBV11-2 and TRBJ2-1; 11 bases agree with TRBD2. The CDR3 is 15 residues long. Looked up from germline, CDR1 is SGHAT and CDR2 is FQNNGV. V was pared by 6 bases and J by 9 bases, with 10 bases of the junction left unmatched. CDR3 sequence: CASSPLAGGNTEQFF. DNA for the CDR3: TGTGCCAGCAGTCCGCTAGCGGGAGGCAACACTGAGCAGTTCTTC.

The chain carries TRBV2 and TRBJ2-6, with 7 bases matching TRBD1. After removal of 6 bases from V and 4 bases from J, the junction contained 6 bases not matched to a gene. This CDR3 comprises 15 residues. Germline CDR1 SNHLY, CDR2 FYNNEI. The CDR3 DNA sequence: TGTGCCAGCAGAGTTGACAGGGCCGGGGCCAACGTCCTGACTTTC. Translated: CASRVDRAGANVLTF.

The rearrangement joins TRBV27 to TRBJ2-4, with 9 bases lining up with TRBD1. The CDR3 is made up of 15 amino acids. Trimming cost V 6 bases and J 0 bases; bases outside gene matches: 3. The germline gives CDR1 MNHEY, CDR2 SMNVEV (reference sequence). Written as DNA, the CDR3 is TGTGCCAGCAGCCGACAGGGGGTAGCCAAAAACATTCAGTACTTC. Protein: CASSRQGVAKNIQYF.

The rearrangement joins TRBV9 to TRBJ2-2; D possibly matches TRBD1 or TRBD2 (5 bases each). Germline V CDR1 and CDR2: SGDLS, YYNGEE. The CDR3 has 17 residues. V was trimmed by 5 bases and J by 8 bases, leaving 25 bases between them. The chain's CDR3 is CASRLLGTTHAAGELFF. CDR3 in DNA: TGTGCCAGCAGGCTTTTGGGGACCACTCACGCAGCGGGGGAGCTGTTTTTT.

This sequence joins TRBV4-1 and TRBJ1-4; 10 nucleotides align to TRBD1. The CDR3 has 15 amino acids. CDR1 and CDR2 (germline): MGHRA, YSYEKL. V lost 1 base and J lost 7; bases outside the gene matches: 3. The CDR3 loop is CASSQGDRGVEKLFF. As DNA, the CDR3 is TGCGCCAGCAGCCAAGGGGACAGGGGAGTTGAAAAACTGTTTTTT.

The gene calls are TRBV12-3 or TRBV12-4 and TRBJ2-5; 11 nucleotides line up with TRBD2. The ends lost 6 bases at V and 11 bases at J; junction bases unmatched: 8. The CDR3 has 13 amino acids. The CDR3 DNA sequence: TGTGCCAGCAGGGATGGACTAGCGGGCACACAGTACTTC. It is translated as CASRDGLAGTQYF.

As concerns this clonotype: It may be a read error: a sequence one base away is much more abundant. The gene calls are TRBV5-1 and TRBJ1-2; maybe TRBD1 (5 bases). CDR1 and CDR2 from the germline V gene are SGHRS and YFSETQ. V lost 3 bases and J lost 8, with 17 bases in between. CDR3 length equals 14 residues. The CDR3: CASSSGTASGGYTF. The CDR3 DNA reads TGCGCCAGCAGCTCCGGGACCGCTTCGGGAGGCTACACCTTC.

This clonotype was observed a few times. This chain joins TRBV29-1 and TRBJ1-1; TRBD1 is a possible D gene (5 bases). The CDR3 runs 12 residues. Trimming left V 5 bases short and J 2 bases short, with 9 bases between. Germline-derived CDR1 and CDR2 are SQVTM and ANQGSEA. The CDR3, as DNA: TGCAGCGTTCAGGGCACAAACACTGAAGCTTTCTTT. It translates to CSVQGTNTEAFF.

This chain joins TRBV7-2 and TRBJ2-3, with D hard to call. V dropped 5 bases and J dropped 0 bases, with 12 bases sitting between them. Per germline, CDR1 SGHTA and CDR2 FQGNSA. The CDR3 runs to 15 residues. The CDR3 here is CASSPQTHSTDTQYF. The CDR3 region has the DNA TGTGCCAGCAGCCCCCAGACCCATAGCACAGATACGCAGTATTTT.

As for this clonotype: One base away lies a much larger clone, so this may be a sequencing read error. The CDR3 loop is CATSAPGDQPQHF. For the CDR3, the DNA is TGTGCCACCAGTGCTCCCGGAGATCAGCCCCAGCATTTT. The rearrangement links TRBV24-1 to TRBJ1-5; no reliable D call. Germline V gives CDR1 KGHDR, CDR2 SFDVKD. The CDR3 has 13 amino acids. Trimming pared 5 bases from V and 5 bases from J, leaving 9 bases between.

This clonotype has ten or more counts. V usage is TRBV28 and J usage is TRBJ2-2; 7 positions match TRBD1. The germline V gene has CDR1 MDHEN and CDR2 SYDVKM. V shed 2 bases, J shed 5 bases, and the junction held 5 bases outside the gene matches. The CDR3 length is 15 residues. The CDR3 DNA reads TGTGCCAGCAGTTTAGAGACAGGGTCTACCGGGGAGCTGTTTTTT. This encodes CASSLETGSTGELFF.

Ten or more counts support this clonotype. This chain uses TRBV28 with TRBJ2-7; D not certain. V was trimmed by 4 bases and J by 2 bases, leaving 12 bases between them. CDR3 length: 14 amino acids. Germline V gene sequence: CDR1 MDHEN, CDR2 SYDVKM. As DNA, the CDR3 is TGTGCCAGCAGTTCGACCACAGAAGCCTACGAGCAGTACTTC. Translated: CASSSTTEAYEQYF.

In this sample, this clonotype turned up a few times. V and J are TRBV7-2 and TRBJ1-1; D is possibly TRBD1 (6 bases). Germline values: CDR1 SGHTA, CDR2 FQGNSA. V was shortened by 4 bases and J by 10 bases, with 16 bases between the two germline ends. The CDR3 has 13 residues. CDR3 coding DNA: TGTGCCAGCAGCTCCGGTAGTCTGACAGGAGCTTTCTTT. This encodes CASSSGSLTGAFF.

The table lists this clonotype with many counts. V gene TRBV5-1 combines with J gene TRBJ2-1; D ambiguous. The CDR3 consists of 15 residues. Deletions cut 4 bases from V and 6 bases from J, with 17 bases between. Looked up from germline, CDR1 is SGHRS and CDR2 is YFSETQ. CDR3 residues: CASSRPQDGVNEQFF. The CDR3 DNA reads TGCGCCAGCAGCCGCCCCCAGGACGGAGTCAATGAGCAGTTCTTC. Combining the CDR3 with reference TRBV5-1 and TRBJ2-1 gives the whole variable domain KAGVTQTPRYLIKTRGQQVTLSCSPISGHRSVSWYQQTPGQGLQFLFEYFSETQRNKGNFPGRFSGRQFSNSRSEMNVSTLELGDSALYLCASSRPQDGVNEQFFGPGTRLTVL.

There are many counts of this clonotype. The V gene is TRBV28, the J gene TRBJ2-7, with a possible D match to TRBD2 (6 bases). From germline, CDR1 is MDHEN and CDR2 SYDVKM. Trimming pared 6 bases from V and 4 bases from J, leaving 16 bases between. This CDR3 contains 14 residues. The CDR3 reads CASRRGASLYEQYF. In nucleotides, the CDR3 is TGTGCCAGCAGACGCGGGGCTAGTTTATACGAGCAGTACTTC.

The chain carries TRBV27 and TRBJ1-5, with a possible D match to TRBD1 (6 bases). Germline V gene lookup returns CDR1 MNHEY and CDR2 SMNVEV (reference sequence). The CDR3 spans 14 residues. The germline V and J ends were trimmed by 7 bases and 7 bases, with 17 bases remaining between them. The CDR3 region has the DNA TGTGCCAGCACTCGTCGGGCAGGGGAACAGCCCCAGCATTTT. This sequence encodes CASTRRAGEQPQHF.

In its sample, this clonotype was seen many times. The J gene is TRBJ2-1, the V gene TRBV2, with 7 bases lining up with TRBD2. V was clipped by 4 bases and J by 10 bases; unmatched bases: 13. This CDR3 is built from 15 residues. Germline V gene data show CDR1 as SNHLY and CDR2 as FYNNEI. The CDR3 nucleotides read TGTGCCAGCAGTGGGCGAGCGGGGTCCCAGGAGGAGCAGTTCTTC. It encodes CASSGRAGSQEEQFF.

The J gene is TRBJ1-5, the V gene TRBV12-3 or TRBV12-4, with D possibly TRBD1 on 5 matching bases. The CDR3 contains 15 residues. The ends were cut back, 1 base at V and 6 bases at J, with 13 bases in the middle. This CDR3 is CASSLGRGGSQPQHF. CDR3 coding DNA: TGTGCCAGCAGTTTAGGTCGGGGGGGAAGTCAGCCCCAGCATTTT.